A single sample is the source of the 9 T cell receptor beta chains below, sequenced in a study of blood T cell repertoires in COVID-19. Sequenced by immunoSEQ multiplex PCR; TCRdb stores in-frame clones only, minus some. The sample has 45,000 to 70,000 clones; 89% are singletons. Material: peripheral blood. The source is a woman aged 60 to 75 with active COVID-19.

This chain joins TRBV7-2 and TRBJ2-5; 14 nucleotides align to TRBD2. The V gene end was trimmed by 3 bases and the J gene end by 2 bases; junction bases not matched to a gene: 8. This CDR3 comprises 18 residues. Germline V gene sequence: CDR1 SGHTA, CDR2 FQGNSA. The CDR3: CASSFLRGLAGEQETQYF. The CDR3 nucleotides read TGTGCCAGCAGCTTCCTACGGGGACTAGCGGGAGAGCAAGAGACCCAGTACTTC.

J is TRBJ2-1 and V is TRBV5-1; tentative D call: TRBD2 (6 bases). From germline, CDR1 is SGHRS and CDR2 YFSETQ. The CDR3 runs 14 residues. V was pared by 4 bases and J by 5 bases, with 13 bases between. CDR3: CASSPGGPNNEQFF. The CDR3 nucleotides read TGCGCCAGCAGCCCCGGAGGGCCCAACAATGAGCAGTTCTTC.

J is TRBJ1-2 and V is TRBV2; TRBD1 matches 9 bases. CDR1 is SNHLY and CDR2 is FYNNEI in the germline V gene. V shed 0 bases and J 4 bases; nucleotides not matched to a gene: 9. The length of the CDR3 is 17 residues. CDR3 DNA: TGTGCCAGCAGTGAAGCGGGGAACAGGGGGCATGGCTATGGCTACACCTTC. Amino acids: CASSEAGNRGHGYGYTF.

This clone was counted a single time. This chain uses TRBV18 with TRBJ1-5; D gene uncertain. This CDR3 region has 13 residues. Germline V gene sequence: CDR1 KGHSH, CDR2 LQKENI. Trimming took off 3 bases at V and 12 bases at J, with 15 bases between the two ends. The CDR3 reads CASSPALANLQHF. CDR3 coding DNA: TGTGCCAGCTCACCGGCCCTAGCTAACCTCCAGCATTTT.

This rearrangement joins TRBV19 to TRBJ1-5; no clear D gene. The CDR3 runs 14 residues. Looked up from germline, CDR1 is LNHDA and CDR2 is SQIVND (reference sequence). V lost 1 base, J lost 5 bases, and 9 bases lay in between. DNA of the CDR3: TGTGCCAGTAGTATAGGGTGGGCCGATCAGCCCCAGCATTTT. This encodes CASSIGWADQPQHF.

A single count supports this clone. The V call is TRBV3-1 (or the pseudogene TRBV3-2), the J call TRBJ1-6; D may be TRBD1 (6 bases). The CDR3 runs 15 residues. V was shortened by 6 bases and J by 7 bases, with 16 bases between the two germline ends. Germline CDR1 and CDR2: LGHDT and YNNKEL (reference sequence). The CDR3 coding sequence is TGTGCCAGCAGGGCAGGGGATTACTGGAATTCACCCCTCCACTTT. The encoded protein is CASRAGDYWNSPLHF.

This clone was recorded once. This chain joins TRBV29-1 and TRBJ2-5, with 9 positions matching TRBD2. Germline V gene sequence: CDR1 SQVTM, CDR2 ANQGSEA. V dropped 7 bases and J dropped 5; count of bases not matched to a gene: 8. CDR3 size: 13 residues. The CDR3 reads CSDRAGGMETQYF. CDR3 sequence (DNA): TGCAGCGATAGAGCGGGGGGAATGGAGACCCAGTACTTC.

The CDR3 protein is CASSLQGIETQYF. The CDR3 nucleotides read TGTGCCAGCAGTTTGCAGGGGATCGAGACCCAGTACTTC. The chain uses TRBV12-3 or TRBV12-4 and TRBJ2-5; perhaps TRBD1 as D (6 bases). CDR3 length: 13 amino acids. V gave up 3 bases and J gave up 5 bases, with 10 bases separating them.

The J gene is TRBJ1-2, the V gene TRBV7-9; D remains ambiguous. Germline lookup yields CDR1 SEHNR and CDR2 FQNEAQ (reference sequence). The germline V and J ends were trimmed by 6 bases and 7 bases, with 15 bases remaining between them. The CDR3 sequence is 13 residues long. This CDR3 reads CASSLSDRPGYTF. The CDR3, as DNA: TGTGCCAGCAGTCTTAGTGATCGTCCTGGCTACACCTTC.